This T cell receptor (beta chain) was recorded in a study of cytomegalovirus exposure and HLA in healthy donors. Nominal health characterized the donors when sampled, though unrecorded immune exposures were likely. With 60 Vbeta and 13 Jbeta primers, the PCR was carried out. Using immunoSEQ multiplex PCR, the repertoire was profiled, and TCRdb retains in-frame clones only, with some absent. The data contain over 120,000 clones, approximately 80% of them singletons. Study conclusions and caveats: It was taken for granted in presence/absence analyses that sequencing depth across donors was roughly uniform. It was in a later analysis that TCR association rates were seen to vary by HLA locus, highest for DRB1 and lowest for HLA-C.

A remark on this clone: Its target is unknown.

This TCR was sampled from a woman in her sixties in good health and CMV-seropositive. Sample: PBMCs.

Written as DNA, the CDR3 is TGTGCCAGCAGCTCCCCGTCCGGGACAGGGGTGACCGGGGAGCTGTTTTTT. Amino acids: CASSSPSGTGVTGELFF. The chain joins TRBV7-2 to TRBJ2-2; 10 nucleotides align to TRBD1. V gave up 4 bases and J gave up 5 bases; unmatched junction bases: 10. The CDR3 totals 17 residues. From germline, CDR1 is SGHTA and CDR2 FQGNSA.